The 32 T cell receptor beta chains listed next were all sequenced from one sample in a study of T cells after somatic rescue of genetic block. Profiling relied on immunoSEQ multiplex PCR, and the TCRdb table lists in-frame clones only, not all of them. The sample yields 10,000 to 15,000 clones, roughly 70% seen once. What was sequenced was peripheral blood mononuclear cells (PBMCs). Every receptor here comes from a boy aged 5-17 years.

The rearrangement uses TRBV19 and TRBJ1-2; 7 bases map to TRBD1. The trim removed 8 bases at V and 4 bases at J, leaving 13 bases unmatched. Germline-derived CDR1 and CDR2 are LNHDA and SQIVND (reference sequence). The CDR3 runs to 15 residues. The chain's CDR3 is CASRDRGGGLYGYTF. CDR3 in DNA: TGTGCCAGTCGCGATAGGGGAGGGGGCCTCTATGGCTACACCTTC.

The genes are TRBV6-1 and TRBJ1-2, with D possibly matching TRBD1 (6 bases). The V and J ends lost 6 bases and 3 bases respectively, with 11 bases between them. The CDR3 contains 13 residues. Looked up from germline, CDR1 is MNHNS and CDR2 is SASEGT. DNA for the CDR3: TGTGCCAGCAGACTCGACAGGCACTATGGCTACACCTTC. Translated: CASRLDRHYGYTF.

This clone is deemed large (0.1 to 1%). The J gene is TRBJ1-2, the V gene TRBV28; 8 bases fit TRBD1. Germline CDR1 and CDR2: MDHEN and SYDVKM. The trim removed 2 bases at V and 2 bases at J, leaving 7 bases unmatched. The CDR3 is 16 amino acids. CDR3 sequence reads: CASSLNRGNWNYGYTF. CDR3 nucleotides: TGTGCCAGCAGTTTAAACAGGGGGAATTGGAACTATGGCTACACCTTC.

This clone has a single count. The V and J genes are TRBV5-1 and TRBJ2-1; a weak D match, TRBD2 (6 bases). This CDR3 is 15 amino acids long. Per the germline V gene, CDR1 is SGHRS and CDR2 is YFSETQ. The V end lost 7 bases, the J end lost 5 bases, and 19 bases lay between the germline ends. This CDR3 reads CASSLPAGLHNEQFF. The CDR3, as DNA: TGCGCCAGCTCCCTCCCGGCGGGGCTGCACAATGAGCAGTTCTTC.

The chain carries TRBV5-6 and TRBJ2-1; no clear D gene. V was shortened by 4 bases and J by 4 bases, with 9 bases between the two germline ends. The CDR3 runs to 13 residues. Germline CDR1 SGHDT, CDR2 YYEEEE. CDR3 nucleotides: TGTGCCAGCAGCCGGGTGGGGTACAATGAGCAGTTCTTC. This sequence encodes CASSRVGYNEQFF.

The rearrangement joins TRBV5-6 to TRBJ2-2, with D perhaps matching TRBD2 (5 bases). V lost 1 base and J lost 4, with 14 bases in between. In germline, CDR1 is SGHDT, CDR2 YYEEEE. This CDR3 spans 16 amino acids. The CDR3 is CASSLSAADLTGELFF. CDR3 in DNA: TGTGCCAGCAGCTTGTCAGCAGCGGACCTCACCGGGGAGCTGTTTTTT. Full variable domain (missing parts from reference TRBV5-6 and TRBJ2-2): DAGVTQSPTHLIKTRGQQVTLRCSPKSGHDTVSWYQQALGQGPQFIFQYYEEEERQRGNFPDRFSGHQFPNYSSELNVNALLLGDSALYLCASSLSAADLTGELFFGEGSRLTVL.

Here the CDR3 reads CASSFGQGTYGYTF. The CDR3 region has the DNA TGTGCCAGCAGTTTCGGACAGGGGACCTATGGCTACACCTTC. This sequence joins TRBV6-6 and TRBJ1-2, with TRBD1 identical over 9 bases. CDR1 MNHNY and CDR2 SVGAGI come from the germline V gene (reference sequence). CDR3 length: 14 residues. Trimming cost V 4 bases and J 4 bases; bases outside gene matches: 4.

This sequence joins TRBV15 and TRBJ2-2; 10 bases line up with TRBD2. This CDR3 spans 17 amino acids. The ends lost 5 bases at V and 5 bases at J; junction bases unmatched: 11. The germline CDR1 and CDR2 sequences are LNHNV and YYDKDF (reference sequence). Here the CDR3 reads CATSPRRTAGGTGELFF. The CDR3, as DNA: TGTGCCACCAGCCCCCGAAGGACAGCGGGAGGGACCGGGGAGCTGTTTTTT.

This clone was detected only a few times. The chain joins TRBV28 to TRBJ1-5, with D maybe TRBD1 (5 bases). Germline CDR1 and CDR2: MDHEN and SYDVKM. CDR3 length equals 19 residues. Trimming removed 2 bases from V and 4 bases from J, with 24 bases in between. CDR3 loop: CASSLHIMWRGEINQPQHF. The CDR3 DNA reads TGTGCCAGCAGTTTACATATCATGTGGCGAGGGGAGATAAATCAGCCCCAGCATTTT.

The chain recombines TRBV7-9 with TRBJ1-1; D may be TRBD1 (6 bases). Germline CDR1 is SEHNR and CDR2 is FQNEAQ (reference sequence). The CDR3 has 14 residues. V was shortened by 1 base and J by 5 bases, with 11 bases between the two germline ends. The CDR3 DNA reads TGTGCCAGCAGCTTAGGGCAGGGGAAAACTGAAGCTTTCTTT. Protein: CASSLGQGKTEAFF.

The chain couples TRBV6-5 to TRBJ2-7, with a weak D call TRBD1 (6 bases). The CDR3 covers 13 residues. V gave up 8 bases and J gave up 1 base, with 12 bases separating them. The germline V gene encodes CDR1 MNHEY and CDR2 SVGAGI. The CDR3 loop is CASRHRVSYEQYF. CDR3 bases: TGTGCCAGCCGGCACAGGGTTTCCTACGAGCAGTACTTC.

This chain joins TRBV2 and TRBJ2-3, with 9 bases fitting TRBD1. Per the germline V gene, CDR1 is SNHLY and CDR2 is FYNNEI. With V trimmed by 6 bases and J by 3 bases, 10 bases remained unmatched. This CDR3 contains 16 residues. CDR3 in amino acids: CASRVDRGPATDTQYF. The CDR3 coding sequence is TGTGCCAGCAGGGTGGACAGGGGACCAGCGACAGATACGCAGTATTTT.

For the CDR3, the DNA is TGTGCCAGCAGCTTAGGGTGGACAGGGCTCTCCTACGAGCAGTACTTC. Translated, it gives CASSLGWTGLSYEQYF. This sequence joins TRBV7-9 and TRBJ2-7; 8 bases map to TRBD1. The V gene's germline CDR1 is SEHNR and CDR2 FQNEAQ (reference sequence). The CDR3 is 16 residues long. The V and J ends lost 1 base and 0 bases, in that order; junction bases with no gene match: 5.

J is TRBJ2-7 and V is TRBV18, with D tentatively TRBD1 (5 bases). V lost 1 base and J lost 6, with 13 bases in between. Germline values: CDR1 KGHSH, CDR2 LQKENI. The CDR3 runs to 14 residues. CDR3 bases: TGTGCCAGCTCACCACGACGAGACAGCCGCGAGCAGTACTTC. Protein sequence: CASSPRRDSREQYF.

The rearrangement links TRBV6-1 to TRBJ2-5, with 8 bases lining up with TRBD1. This CDR3 is built from 15 residues. The V segment lost 5 bases and the J segment 7 bases; nucleotides outside the gene matches: 12. Germline CDR1 reads MNHNS; CDR2 reads SASEGT. The CDR3 here is CASSSTGDRPGTQYF. CDR3 nucleotide sequence: TGTGCCAGCAGTTCTACCGGGGACAGGCCAGGGACCCAGTACTTC.

This clone was seen only a few times. The rearrangement links TRBV7-3 to TRBJ1-2, with a weak D call TRBD1 (6 bases). This CDR3 region has 12 residues. The V end lost 5 bases, the J end lost 6 bases, and 10 bases lay between the germline ends. CDR1 is SGHTA, CDR2 FQGTGA, per germline. CDR3 nucleotide sequence: TGTGCCAGCAGCCCCACAGGGAATGGCTACACCTTC. Its protein product is CASSPTGNGYTF.

This clone has only one observation. The chain recombines TRBV7-9 with TRBJ1-5; 8 nucleotides line up with TRBD1. The CDR3 extends over 17 amino acids. Trimming at V came to 2 bases and at J to 2 bases, leaving 8 bases not matched to a gene. CDR1 and CDR2 from the germline V gene are SEHNR and FQNEAQ (reference sequence). The CDR3 DNA reads as TGTGCCAGCAGCTTACGCCTACAGGGGGAAGGCAATCAGCCCCAGCATTTT. Amino acid sequence: CASSLRLQGEGNQPQHF.

The chain is built from TRBV18 and TRBJ2-1, with D possibly being TRBD2 (6 bases). Germline V CDR1 and CDR2: KGHSH, LQKENI. The CDR3 runs 12 residues. V was pared by 6 bases and J by 8 bases, with 11 bases between. The CDR3 loop reads CASSLREDEQFF. The CDR3 region has the DNA TGTGCCAGCTCCCTAAGGGAGGATGAGCAGTTCTTC.

DNA of the CDR3: TGTGCCAGCAGTTATGGGACAGGGACCTACGAGCAGTACTTC. Translation gives CASSYGTGTYEQYF. The chain has TRBV27 and TRBJ2-7; TRBD1 matches at 9 bases. The CDR3 is 14 amino acids. Germline CDR1 is MNHEY and CDR2 is SMNVEV (reference sequence). With V trimmed by 4 bases and J by 2 bases, 3 bases remained unmatched.

This chain connects TRBV13 to TRBJ2-3; 13 bases are shared with TRBD2. V gave up 0 bases and J gave up 3 bases; unmatched junction bases: 3. Germline values: CDR1 PRHDT, CDR2 FYEKMQ (reference sequence). The CDR3 contains 17 residues. The CDR3: CASSLGMGLAGTDTQYF. The CDR3 nucleotides read TGTGCCAGCAGCTTAGGAATGGGACTAGCGGGAACAGATACGCAGTATTTT.

The chain combines TRBV9 with TRBJ1-2; D is ambiguous. Trimming took 0 bases from V and 3 from J, leaving 9 bases between them. Germline V lookup: CDR1 SGDLS, CDR2 YYNGEE. The CDR3 runs to 14 residues. For the CDR3, the DNA is TGTGCCAGCAGCGTAGGCCGGACGGACTATGGCTACACCTTC. Amino acids: CASSVGRTDYGYTF.

The V and J genes are TRBV28 and TRBJ1-4; 10 bases are a match to TRBD1. V lost 6 bases and J lost 7; bases outside the gene matches: 5. The CDR3 runs 14 residues. Germline values: CDR1 MDHEN, CDR2 SYDVKM. CDR3 in DNA: TGTGCCAGCAGGACAGGGGGCGCGGGTGAAAAACTGTTTTTT. Amino acid sequence: CASRTGGAGEKLFF. Full variable domain (rest looked up from reference TRBV28 and TRBJ1-4): DVKVTQSSRYLVKRTGEKVFLECVQDMDHENMFWYRQDPGLGLRLIYFSYDVKMKEKGDIPEGYSVSREKKERFSLILESASTNQTSMYLCASRTGGAGEKLFFGSGTQLSVL.

The chain joins TRBV25-1 to TRBJ2-7; D uncertain. The CDR3 has 14 residues. The V gene's germline CDR1 is MGHDK and CDR2 SYGVNS. Trimming left V 1 base short and J 2 bases short, with 9 bases between. The CDR3: CASSEFRVPYEQYF. In nucleotides, the CDR3 is TGTGCCAGCAGTGAATTTAGGGTACCCTACGAGCAGTACTTC.

The genes are TRBV2 and TRBJ2-3, with D tentatively TRBD1 (5 bases). Trimming removed 2 bases at V and 7 bases at J, with 13 bases between. Germline CDR1 is SNHLY and CDR2 is FYNNEI. This CDR3 is built from 14 residues. This chain's CDR3 is CASSEMGLTYTQYF. CDR3 coding DNA: TGTGCCAGCAGTGAAATGGGGCTCACCTATACGCAGTATTTT. Full variable domain (missing parts from reference TRBV2 and TRBJ2-3): EPEVTQTPSHQVTQMGQEVILRCVPISNHLYFYWYRQILGQKVEFLVSFYNNEISEKSEIFDDQFSVERPDGSNFTLKIRSTKLEDSAMYFCASSEMGLTYTQYFGPGTRLTVL.

With respect to this clone: One end of the junction is discordant with germline, which a read error may explain. The chain links TRBV27 to TRBJ1-6; D is unclear. The germline gives CDR1 MNHEY, CDR2 SMNVEV (reference sequence). This CDR3 spans 15 amino acids. This chain's CDR3 is CATSPSGTYNSPLHF. The CDR3 DNA follows: TGTGCCACCAGTCCGAGTGGCACATATAATTCACCCCTCCACTTT.

This chain links TRBV10-3 with TRBJ2-1, with TRBD2 matching over 7 bases. V gave up 0 bases and J gave up 3 bases; unmatched junction bases: 2. This CDR3 is 15 amino acids long. The germline V gene has CDR1 ENHRY and CDR2 SYGVKD. DNA for the CDR3: TGTGCCATCAGTGAGTCAGCGGGGAGCTACAATGAGCAGTTCTTC. It is translated as CAISESAGSYNEQFF.

This clone has just a few counts. The chain recombines TRBV7-9 with TRBJ1-2; D unclear. The CDR3 runs 13 residues. The germline CDR1 and CDR2 sequences are SEHNR and FQNEAQ (reference sequence). The V and J ends lost 1 base and 3 bases respectively, with 6 bases between them. This CDR3 reads CASSLGTHYGYTF. The CDR3 bases are TGTGCCAGCAGCTTAGGGACTCACTATGGCTACACCTTC.

This clone showed up just once. The chain combines TRBV28 with TRBJ2-1; 14 bases line up with TRBD2. CDR1 MDHEN and CDR2 SYDVKM come from the germline V gene. The junction had 13 bases not matched to a gene; V was cut back by 7 bases and J by 14 bases. The length of the CDR3 is 15 residues. This chain's CDR3 is CASTFGGTSGSGEFF. As DNA, the CDR3 is TGTGCCAGCACGTTCGGTGGGACTAGCGGGAGTGGAGAGTTCTTC. The variable domain in full, completed from reference TRBV28 and TRBJ2-1, reads DVKVTQSSRYLVKRTGEKVFLECVQDMDHENMFWYRQDPGLGLRLIYFSYDVKMKEKGDIPEGYSVSREKKERFSLILESASTNQTSMYLCASTFGGTSGSGEFFGPGTRLTVL.

This sequence joins TRBV28 and TRBJ1-5; 7 bases agree with TRBD1. There are 14 residues in the CDR3. V dropped 6 bases and J dropped 11; count of bases not matched to a gene: 13. Per germline, CDR1 MDHEN and CDR2 SYDVKM. The CDR3 DNA follows: TGTGCCAGCAGCACAAGACAGGGACTTAGGGCCCAGCATTTT. This codes for CASSTRQGLRAQHF.

The chain is built from TRBV7-8 and TRBJ1-4; D unresolved. V was clipped by 2 bases and J by 8 bases, with 21 bases between them. This CDR3 region has 17 residues. Germline CDR1 SGHVS, CDR2 FQNEAQ. The CDR3 loop reads CASSLRNPRAGEEKLFF. CDR3 DNA: TGTGCCAGCAGCTTAAGGAACCCTCGGGCCGGGGAGGAAAAACTGTTTTTT. Using reference TRBV7-8 and TRBJ1-4 for the parts outside the CDR3, the full variable domain is GAGVSQSPRYKVAKRGQDVALRCDPISGHVSLFWYQQALGQGPEFLTYFQNEAQLDKSGLPSDRFFAERPEGSVSTLKIQRTQQEDSAVYLCASSLRNPRAGEEKLFFGSGTQLSVL.

The J gene is TRBJ2-2, the V gene TRBV7-9; TRBD1 agrees at 10 bases. CDR3 size: 15 residues. Germline V gene lookup returns CDR1 SEHNR and CDR2 FQNEAQ (reference sequence). Losses at the gene ends were 3 bases for V and 12 bases for J; bases not matched to a gene: 10. For the CDR3, the DNA is TGTGCCAGCAGCTTGTTCGGGACAGGGGCCGAAAAGCTGTTTTTT. Protein: CASSLFGTGAEKLFF.

The chain uses TRBV19 and TRBJ1-2; no clear D gene. The V and J ends lost 5 bases and 6 bases respectively, with 13 bases between them. CDR3 size: 13 residues. Per germline, CDR1 LNHDA and CDR2 SQIVND (reference sequence). CDR3 nucleotides: TGTGCCAGTAGTGCGCTCTTGGCGGATGGCTACACCTTC. Translating it yields CASSALLADGYTF.